This TCR beta chain was documented in a study of blood T cell repertoires in COVID-19. This clone is a singleton in its sample. The CDR3 extends over 16 amino acids. V dropped 1 base and J dropped 6; count of bases not matched to a gene: 9. Per germline, CDR1 MGHRA and CDR2 YSYEKL. Assay: immunoSEQ multiplex PCR; the TCRdb copy retains only in-frame clones and omits some. The sample has 100,000 to 150,000 clones, over 75% seen once. Sample: peripheral blood. This receptor was taken from a woman between 65 and 79 years old with acute or convalescent COVID-19. The chain joins TRBV4-1 to TRBJ1-2; 9 bases align to TRBD1. The CDR3 spells CASSQARTGDFHGYTF. CDR3 bases: TGCGCCAGCAGCCAAGCCAGGACAGGGGATTTCCATGGCTACACCTTC.